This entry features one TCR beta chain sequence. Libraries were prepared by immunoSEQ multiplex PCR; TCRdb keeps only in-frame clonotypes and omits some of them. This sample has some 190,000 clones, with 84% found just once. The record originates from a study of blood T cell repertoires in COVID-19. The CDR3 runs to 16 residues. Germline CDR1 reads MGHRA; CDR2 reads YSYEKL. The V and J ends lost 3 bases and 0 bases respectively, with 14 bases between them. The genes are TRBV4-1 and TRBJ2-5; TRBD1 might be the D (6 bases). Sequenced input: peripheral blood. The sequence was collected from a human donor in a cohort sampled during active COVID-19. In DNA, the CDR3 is TGCGCCAGCAGCCACGCCAGGGGAGATTACCAAGAGACCCAGTACTTC. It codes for CASSHARGDYQETQYF.